A few counts support the clone carrying this T cell receptor (beta chain). What it binds is not known. This entry comes from a study of T-cell memory formation after mild COVID-19. Background on the study: There were largely donor-specific TCR clusters.

V lost 1 base and J lost 3; bases outside the gene matches: 8. Germline loops: CDR1 DFQATT, CDR2 SNEGSKA (reference sequence). This CDR3 has 16 residues. MiXCR was run by TCRdb on the 5' RACE reads, yielding one entry per CDR3 protein. The sample contains around 250,000 distinct CDR3 sequences, under 20% of which appear only once. Regarding the study as a whole: Day 15 to 85 contracting clones showed balanced CD4/CD8; day 15 to 37 expanders favored CD4+. Those CD4+ clones that contracted were mainly in CM and EM (CD8+ ones in EMRA).

Sequenced input: PBMCs or a T cell subset sorted from them (not recorded which). This TCR came from a man aged 18 to 30 who had mild COVID-19 (a few samples of this study predate the infection). Cell type and time point are not known. The V gene is TRBV20-1, the J gene TRBJ2-5; 10 positions match TRBD2. The CDR3 is CSARGARTSGKETQYF. The CDR3 nucleotides read TGCAGTGCTAGAGGGGCCCGGACTAGCGGAAAAGAGACCCAGTACTTC.